One and the same sample provided the 10 T cell receptor beta chains below, sequenced in a study of T cells in Graves' hyperthyroidism and ophthalmopathy. Amplified TCR beta CDR3 regions came from RNA transcripts. First-round RT-PCR of the TCR CDR3 relied on the HTBI primer set. TCRdb reprocessed the multiplex PCR reads via MiXCR and lists one record per CDR3 protein. The profile shows roughly 650,000 distinct CDR3 sequences, 16% of them singletons. The source material was blood. The receptors here all came from a woman aged 40-49 years with Graves' ophthalmopathy.

The V call is TRBV15, the J call TRBJ2-1, with a tentative D call TRBD1 (6 bases). The CDR3 length is 14 residues. Germline CDR1 reads LNHNV; CDR2 reads YYDKDF (reference sequence). V lost 4 bases, J lost 5 bases, and 12 bases lay in between. CDR3 sequence (DNA): TGTGCCACCAGCATCCGGGACACCAACAATGAGCAGTTCTTC. This gives the protein CATSIRDTNNEQFF.

The chain couples TRBV4-1 to TRBJ2-1; 7 bases fit TRBD2. The germline gives CDR1 MGHRA, CDR2 YSYEKL. The CDR3 contains 17 residues. V was clipped by 0 bases and J by 7 bases; unmatched bases: 12. CDR3 DNA sequence: TGCGCCAGCAGCCAAGATCCGGAGAGGGCGGGAGTAAATGAGCAGTTCTTC. It yields the protein CASSQDPERAGVNEQFF.

This clonotype was found a few times. Germline is not matched at one junction end, which may reflect a read error. The chain combines TRBV2 with TRBJ1-3, with unresolved D. The CDR3 length is 14 residues. CDR1 is SNHLY and CDR2 is FYNNEI in the germline V gene. Written as DNA, the CDR3 is TGTGCCAGCCAGCGGGGATCTTCTGGAGACACCATATATTTT. Residues: CASQRGSSGDTIYF. Drawing the rest from reference TRBV2 and TRBJ1-3, the complete variable domain is EPEVTQTPSHQVTQMGQEVILRCVPISNHLYFYWYRQILGQKVEFLVSFYNNEISEKSEIFDDQFSVERPDGSNFTLKIRSTKLEDSAMYFCASQRGSSGDTIYFGEGSWLTVV.

At least ten counts were recorded for this clonotype. The genes are TRBV7-8 and TRBJ1-1; 7 nucleotides line up with TRBD1. Germline CDR1 is SGHVS and CDR2 is FQNEAQ. Trimming cost V 0 bases and J 6 bases; bases outside gene matches: 7. The CDR3 length is 15 residues. The CDR3 nucleotides read TGTGCCAGCAGCTTAGCGGTCGCAGGGGGGCCTGAAGCTTTCTTT. It encodes CASSLAVAGGPEAFF. The full variable domain, in which reference TRBV7-8 and TRBJ1-1 provide the parts outside the CDR3, is GAGVSQSPRYKVAKRGQDVALRCDPISGHVSLFWYQQALGQGPEFLTYFQNEAQLDKSGLPSDRFFAERPEGSVSTLKIQRTQQEDSAVYLCASSLAVAGGPEAFFGQGTRLTVV.

This clonotype has a count of ten or more. The chain joins TRBV24-1 to TRBJ2-3; D ambiguous. The CDR3 has 13 amino acids. V lost 4 bases and J lost 0, with 4 bases in between. Germline CDR1 reads KGHDR; CDR2 reads SFDVKD. Here the CDR3 reads CATSERSTDTQYF. CDR3 bases: TGTGCCACCAGTGAACGGAGCACAGATACGCAGTATTTT.

This clonotype has ten or more counts. The chain recombines TRBV11-2 with TRBJ2-7; D is unclear. The germline V and J ends were trimmed by 1 base and 2 bases, with 9 bases remaining between them. The CDR3 is 14 residues long. The germline V gene encodes CDR1 SGHAT and CDR2 FQNNGV. The CDR3 protein is CASSLVAPAYEQYF. The CDR3 bases are TGTGCCAGCAGCTTAGTTGCGCCAGCCTACGAGCAGTACTTC.

The chain employs TRBV6-1 and TRBJ1-5, with TRBD1 matching over 10 bases. This CDR3 has 15 amino acids. From germline, CDR1 is MNHNS and CDR2 SASEGT. After removal of 6 bases from V and 6 bases from J, the junction contained 8 bases not matched to a gene. The CDR3 sequence: CASSPNGQGVQPQHF. CDR3 coding DNA: TGTGCCAGCAGCCCTAACGGACAGGGGGTTCAGCCCCAGCATTTT.

This clonotype was counted ten times or more. The chain recombines TRBV2 with TRBJ2-1, with TRBD2 as a possible D gene (6 bases). The CDR3 sequence is 13 residues long. CDR1 SNHLY and CDR2 FYNNEI come from the germline V gene. V dropped 5 bases and J dropped 7 bases, with 12 bases sitting between them. For the CDR3, the DNA is TGTGCCAGCAGTCCCAACGGGGGAAATGAGCAGTTCTTC. It encodes CASSPNGGNEQFF.

The J gene is TRBJ2-6, the V gene TRBV19; TRBD1 agrees at 10 bases. This CDR3 comprises 17 residues. V trimming: 6 bases; J trimming: 1 base; junction bases outside the gene matches: 6. Germline V gene lookup returns CDR1 LNHDA and CDR2 SQIVND (reference sequence). In DNA form, the CDR3 reads TGTGCCAGTAGGACAGGGGGCGCAGGATCTGGGGCCAACGTCCTGACTTTC. The encoded protein is CASRTGGAGSGANVLTF.

This clonotype was seen ten or more times. The rearrangement links TRBV12-3 or TRBV12-4 to TRBJ2-3; D remains ambiguous. With 5 bases removed from V and 0 bases from J, the gap between germline ends came to 6 bases. The CDR3 loop spans 13 amino acids. The CDR3 coding sequence is TGTGCCAGCAGTCCGTCAAGCACAGATACGCAGTATTTT. It is translated as CASSPSSTDTQYF.